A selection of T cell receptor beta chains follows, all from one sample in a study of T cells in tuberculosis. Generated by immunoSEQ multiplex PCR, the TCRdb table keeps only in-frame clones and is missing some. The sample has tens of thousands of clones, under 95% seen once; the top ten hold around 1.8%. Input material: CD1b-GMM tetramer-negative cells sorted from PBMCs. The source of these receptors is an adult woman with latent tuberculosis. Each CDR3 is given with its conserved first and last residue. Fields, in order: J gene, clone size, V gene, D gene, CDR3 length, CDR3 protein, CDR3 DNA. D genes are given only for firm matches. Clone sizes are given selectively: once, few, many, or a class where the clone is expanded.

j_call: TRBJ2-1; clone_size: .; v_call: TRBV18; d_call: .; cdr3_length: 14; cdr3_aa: CASSPPLRVNEQFF; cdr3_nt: TGTGCCAGCTCACCACCGTTGCGGGTCAATGAGCAGTTCTTC
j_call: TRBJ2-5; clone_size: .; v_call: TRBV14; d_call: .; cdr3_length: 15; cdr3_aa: CASSGEDTPQETQYF; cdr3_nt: TGTGCCAGCAGCGGGGAGGACACTCCCCAAGAGACCCAGTACTTC
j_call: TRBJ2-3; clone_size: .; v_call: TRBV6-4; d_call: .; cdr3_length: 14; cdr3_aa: CASSVSRGTDTQYF; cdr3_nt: TGTGCCAGCAGTGTCTCCAGGGGCACAGATACGCAGTATTTT
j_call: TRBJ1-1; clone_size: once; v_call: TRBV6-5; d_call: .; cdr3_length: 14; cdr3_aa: CASSTRTANTEAFF; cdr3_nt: TGTGCCAGCAGTACCCGGACAGCGAACACTGAAGCTTTCTTT
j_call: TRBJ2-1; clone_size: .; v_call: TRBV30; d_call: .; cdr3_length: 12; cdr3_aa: CAWRDYFHEQFF; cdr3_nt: TGTGCCTGGAGGGACTATTTTCATGAGCAGTTCTTC
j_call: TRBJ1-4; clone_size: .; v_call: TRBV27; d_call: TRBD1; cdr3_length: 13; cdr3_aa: CASTGTGNEKLFF; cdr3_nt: TGTGCCAGCACCGGGACAGGGAATGAAAAACTGTTTTTT
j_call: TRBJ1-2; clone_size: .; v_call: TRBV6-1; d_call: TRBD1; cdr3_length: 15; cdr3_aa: CASSVTGGADYGYTF; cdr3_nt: TGTGCCAGCAGCGTTACAGGGGGCGCGGATTATGGCTACACCTTC
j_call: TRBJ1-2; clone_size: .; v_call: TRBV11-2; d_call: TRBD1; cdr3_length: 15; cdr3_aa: CASSSLTGTGNGYTF; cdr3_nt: TGTGCCAGCAGCTCACTTACCGGGACAGGGAATGGCTACACCTTC
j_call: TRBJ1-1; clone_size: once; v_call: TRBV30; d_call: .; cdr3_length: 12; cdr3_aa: CAWRGGQAEAFF; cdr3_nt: TGTGCCTGGAGAGGCGGGCAGGCTGAAGCTTTCTTT
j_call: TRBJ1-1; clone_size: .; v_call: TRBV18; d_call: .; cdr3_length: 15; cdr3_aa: CASSQVQGWYTEAFF; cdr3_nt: TGTGCCAGCTCACAAGTACAGGGTTGGTATACTGAAGCTTTCTTT
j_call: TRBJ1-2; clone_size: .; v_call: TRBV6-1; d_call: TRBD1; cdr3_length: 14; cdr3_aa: CASSEVTGGYGYTF; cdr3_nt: TGTGCCAGCAGTGAGGTGACAGGGGGGTATGGCTACACCTTC
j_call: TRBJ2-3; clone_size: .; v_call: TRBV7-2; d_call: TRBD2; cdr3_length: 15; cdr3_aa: CASSPTSGGGDTQYF; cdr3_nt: TGTGCCAGCAGCCCCACCAGCGGGGGAGGGGATACGCAGTATTTT
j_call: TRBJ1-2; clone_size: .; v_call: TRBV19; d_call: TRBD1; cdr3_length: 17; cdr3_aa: CASRPGGQAARGYGYTF; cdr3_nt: TGTGCCAGTAGGCCCGGAGGACAGGCGGCCCGAGGATATGGCTACACCTTC